This T cell receptor beta chain was recovered during a study of cytomegalovirus exposure and HLA in healthy donors. In the case of this clone: Its antigen is currently unknown.

Overall study findings and caveats: High sensitivity and specificity were reportedly achieved when the classifier diagnosed cytomegalovirus status.

Although they were nominally healthy when sampled, donors likely had unrecorded immune exposures. The V end was cut by 5 bases, the J end by 7 bases, with 15 bases between. This CDR3 is built from 13 residues. CDR1 SGHVS and CDR2 FQNEAQ come from the germline V gene. A multiplex PCR was run with 60 Vbeta primers and 13 Jbeta primers. In the original workflow: The count from a later analysis was 79 million or so unique TCR beta chains, some 9.9 million of them shared. The data were produced by immunoSEQ multiplex PCR, yet TCRdb's version contains in-frame clones alone and is incomplete. V and J calls and clone size come straight from that table; D and trimming were deduced from the DNA. The sample consists of 130,000 to 150,000 clones, 75% to 80% of them appearing once.

This receptor was obtained from a woman aged 30 to 39 in good health and CMV-seronegative. Sequenced material: PBMCs. This rearrangement joins TRBV7-8 to TRBJ2-7, with D possibly being TRBD1 (6 bases). CDR3 in DNA: TGTGCCAGCAGCCTCACAGGGATAGGGGAGCAGTACTTC. Its protein product is CASSLTGIGEQYF.